This TCR beta chain was identified during a study of OX40 agonist ivuxolimab in advanced cancers. Broadly, across the study: The costimulatory receptor OX40 (CD134) was targeted by ivuxolimab, a fully human IgG2 agonistic monoclonal antibody. Partial responses occurred in three dose-escalation patients: two with cutaneous melanoma and one with hepatocellular carcinoma. Prior anti-PD-1, anti-PD-L1 or anti-CTLA-4 therapy was permitted, and checkpoint inhibitors had been received by about two fifths of dose-escalation patients. Of the roughly 54 dose-escalation patients, hepatocellular carcinoma was present in around 20, melanoma in approximately 15, renal cell carcinoma in 9 and head and neck cancer in 9. In the dose-escalation cohort, 65% to 90% of patients were male, and the mean age was around 60 years, with a range of roughly 20 to 80. Peripheral TCRbeta sequencing was intended to test whether TCR sequence diversity was altered and clonal T-cell expansion was caused by ivuxolimab. Intravenous ivuxolimab was administered to patients every 2 weeks at six dose levels: 0.01, 0.1, 0.3, 1.5, 3 and 10 mg/kg. The paper describes the monotherapy dose-escalation part (N = 52 patients) of the phase I trial of ivuxolimab.

The sample holds a few counts of this clone. Its target antigen remains unknown. Base qualities are missing; no much larger clone stands one base away. The CDR3 goes from the cysteine to the phenylalanine over 12 residues. Only the CDR3 part of the read is kept: 36 bases, read in frame from the first base. Via the germline V gene, CDR1 is ENHRY and CDR2 SYGVKD. At the junction V is shortened by 2 bases and J by 3 bases, with 5 bases in between. To sequence the TCRbeta CDR3 region, genomic DNA was isolated from the sorted cells. The immunoSEQ Assay was used to sequence the TCRbeta CDR3 regions. What TCRdb holds here is the immuneACCESS table cut down to in-frame rearrangements. Part of the clones is not present; checked against another copy, under half of the missing clones reflect an unresolved V gene, and the others are unexplained. The sample records around 99,000 clones, about 91% of which are singletons. The top ten clonotypes cover 1.2% of the sample.

The trial excluded patients who had a history of autoimmune disease or were on systemic immunosuppression. Peripheral blood for TCR sequencing was drawn from every dose cohort at baseline, at cycle 4 day 1 and at cycle 7 day 1. The samples were drawn from a first-in-human, open-label, multicenter phase I dose-escalation trial of ivuxolimab. Adults with locally advanced or metastatic melanoma, renal cell carcinoma, hepatocellular carcinoma or head and neck squamous cell carcinoma were enrolled in the trial. Before TCR sequencing, CD4+ T cells and CD8+ T cells from peripheral blood were sorted into separate populations. Results and caveats for the whole study, not just this receptor: At doses of 0.1 to 3.0 mg/kg, clonal expansion of both CD4+ and CD8+ T cells in blood was seen between baseline and week 6. In partial responders in the 0.1-3.0 mg/kg groups, normalized peripheral clonal expansion was found to be among the lowest, especially among CD8+ T cells. The antigen specificity of the clonally expanded peripheral T cells was not determined. On average, CD8+ T cells showed more expanded clones than CD4+ T cells after ivuxolimab. Low levels of normalized T-cell clonal expansion were also seen in some nonresponding patients.

The source is an adult with an advanced solid tumor such as melanoma, head and neck, liver or kidney cancer. The chain uses TRBV10-3 and TRBJ2-7, with the D gene not confidently named. The sequences come from CD4+ or CD8+ T cells sorted from blood, collected in a trial of the OX40 agonist ivuxolimab. CDR3 sequence: CAISEVLYEQYF. The DNA sequence is as follows: TGTGCCATCAGTGAGGTACTCTACGAGCAGTACTTC.